This entry lists 23 T cell receptor beta chains sequenced from one sample in a study of blood T cell repertoires in COVID-19. Clones were sequenced by immunoSEQ multiplex PCR, and TCRdb holds only the in-frame ones, with some missing. The table has 200,000 or so clones, approximately 80% seen once. Sequenced sample: peripheral blood. The receptors originated from a woman aged 80 or over with COVID-19, enrolled during active disease.

This clone was recorded a few times. V usage is TRBV7-6 and J usage is TRBJ1-4; TRBD1 is a possible D gene (6 bases). The germline V gene encodes CDR1 SGHVS and CDR2 FNYEAQ. The CDR3 totals 18 residues. The V end lost 3 bases, the J end lost 4 bases, and 21 bases lay between the germline ends. The CDR3 region is CASSFTQGLGRINEKLFF. The CDR3 DNA is TGTGCCAGCAGCTTCACCCAGGGGTTGGGACGGATTAATGAAAAACTGTTTTTT.

The chain couples TRBV5-1 to TRBJ2-7, with D perhaps matching TRBD1 (6 bases). The CDR3 covers 14 residues. Germline V gene lookup returns CDR1 SGHRS and CDR2 YFSETQ. Deletions cut 0 bases from V and 4 bases from J, with 11 bases between. The DNA for the CDR3 is TGCGCCAGCAGCTTGGATCAGGGGCGGTACGAGCAGTACTTC. It specifies CASSLDQGRYEQYF.

The V and J genes are TRBV5-1 and TRBJ2-7; 11 nucleotides agree with TRBD2. J lost 5 bases, V lost 3 bases, and 4 bases had no gene match. CDR1 is SGHRS, CDR2 YFSETQ, per germline. This CDR3 has 14 amino acids. For the CDR3, the DNA is TGCGCCAGCAGCTGGGGGACTAGCGGAAACGAGCAGTACTTC. Translating gives CASSWGTSGNEQYF. Full variable domain (missing parts from reference TRBV5-1 and TRBJ2-7): KAGVTQTPRYLIKTRGQQVTLSCSPISGHRSVSWYQQTPGQGLQFLFEYFSETQRNKGNFPGRFSGRQFSNSRSEMNVSTLELGDSALYLCASSWGTSGNEQYFGPGTRLTVT.

J is TRBJ2-1 and V is TRBV28; TRBD1 agrees at 9 bases. The V segment lost 3 bases and the J segment 10 bases; nucleotides outside the gene matches: 13. The germline CDR1 and CDR2 sequences are MDHEN and SYDVKM. The CDR3 runs to 16 residues. CDR3 loop: CASSFPVGQGKAEQFF. The CDR3 DNA sequence: TGTGCCAGCAGTTTTCCCGTGGGACAGGGTAAAGCGGAGCAGTTCTTC.

The V call is TRBV20-1, the J call TRBJ2-7, with 7 bases aligning to TRBD2. CDR1 DFQATT and CDR2 SNEGSKA come from the germline V gene (reference sequence). This CDR3 spans 16 amino acids. V gave up 3 bases and J gave up 2 bases; unmatched junction bases: 13. In nucleotides, the CDR3 is TGCAGTGCTAGTCCATCCCTAGGGAGGGTTCCCTACGAGCAGTACTTC. This codes for CSASPSLGRVPYEQYF.

The chain is built from TRBV2 and TRBJ2-7, with TRBD1 identical over 7 bases. The junction had 4 bases not matched to a gene; V was cut back by 1 base and J by 4 bases. This CDR3 has 14 amino acids. Germline V gives CDR1 SNHLY, CDR2 FYNNEI. The CDR3 nucleotides are TGTGCCAGCAGTGAAGGGGACAGCATATACGAGCAGTACTTC. Translating it yields CASSEGDSIYEQYF.

J is TRBJ2-3 and V is TRBV5-6; D perhaps matches TRBD2 (5 bases). V gave up 0 bases and J gave up 0 bases, with 14 bases separating them. There are 17 residues in the CDR3. From germline, CDR1 is SGHDT and CDR2 YYEEEE. CDR3 in amino acids: CASSLAITGTSTDTQYF. As DNA, the CDR3 is TGTGCCAGCAGCTTGGCAATAACGGGAACTAGCACAGATACGCAGTATTTT.

V and J are TRBV3-1 (or the pseudogene TRBV3-2) and TRBJ1-1, with 7 nucleotides matching TRBD1. With V trimmed by 0 bases and J by 4 bases, 8 bases remained unmatched. Germline V gene sequence: CDR1 LGHDT, CDR2 YNNKEL (reference sequence). This CDR3 region has 16 residues. This chain's CDR3 is CASSQDRGPRGTEAFF. The CDR3 coding sequence is TGTGCCAGCAGCCAAGATAGGGGGCCGAGAGGCACTGAAGCTTTCTTT.

The genes are TRBV14 and TRBJ2-7; D gene ambiguous. This CDR3 contains 14 residues. V was pared by 4 bases and J by 3 bases, with 13 bases between. The germline CDR1 and CDR2 sequences are SGHDN and FVKESK. CDR3 region: CASSPRWRLYEQYF. Written as DNA, the CDR3 is TGTGCCAGCAGCCCCCGGTGGAGACTCTACGAGCAGTACTTC.

The chain couples TRBV15 to TRBJ1-3; 7 bases fit TRBD1. The ends lost 0 bases at V and 2 bases at J; junction bases unmatched: 1. CDR1 is LNHNV, CDR2 YYDKDF, per germline (reference sequence). CDR3 size: 15 residues. CDR3 DNA sequence: TGTGCCACCAGCAGAGAAACAGGGGCTGGAAACACCATATATTTT. Residues: CATSRETGAGNTIYF.

The J gene is TRBJ1-2, the V gene TRBV19; D is undetermined. The CDR3 has 16 residues. The germline V gene encodes CDR1 LNHDA and CDR2 SQIVND (reference sequence). Deletions cut 5 bases from V and 8 bases from J, with 24 bases between. CDR3: CASSLSIGSLKAGYTF. CDR3 DNA: TGTGCCAGTAGTCTCTCGATCGGGTCCCTCAAAGCGGGCTACACCTTC.

The chain links TRBV5-1 to TRBJ2-3, with a tentative D call TRBD1 (5 bases). Looked up from germline, CDR1 is SGHRS and CDR2 is YFSETQ. CDR3 length: 15 residues. Trimming stripped 0 bases from V and 0 bases from J, with 8 bases between. The CDR3 DNA is TGCGCCAGCAGCTTGGTAACAGGTAGCACAGATACGCAGTATTTT. Its translation: CASSLVTGSTDTQYF.

The chain is built from TRBV4-1 and TRBJ1-2; a weak D match, TRBD1 (5 bases). The germline CDR1 and CDR2 sequences are MGHRA and YSYEKL. V was clipped by 4 bases and J by 0 bases, with 15 bases between them. CDR3 length: 16 residues. CDR3 loop: CASSPGRGTANYGYTF. The DNA of the CDR3 is TGCGCCAGCAGCCCCGGGAGGGGAACGGCTAACTATGGCTACACCTTC.

The chain links TRBV6-5 to TRBJ2-3, with 8 bases fitting TRBD1. Trimming removed 6 bases from V and 6 bases from J; junction bases left unmatched: 5. This CDR3 is built from 13 residues. Germline CDR1 MNHEY, CDR2 SVGAGI. The CDR3 bases are TGTGCCAGCAGCCGGACAGGGTCGGATACGCAGTATTTT. Protein: CASSRTGSDTQYF.

The chain carries TRBV30 and TRBJ2-7; the D gene is possibly TRBD1 (7 bases). There are 13 residues in the CDR3. Trimming cost V 0 bases and J 4 bases, with 10 bases left between them. Germline V gives CDR1 GTSNPN, CDR2 SVGIG (reference sequence). CDR3 bases: TGTGCCTGGAGTGTCGCAGGGGGGTACGAGCAGTACTTC. Residues: CAWSVAGGYEQYF.

CDR3 sequence reads: CASRGLATNEKLFF. Here the CDR3 DNA reads TGTGCCAGTAGGGGACTTGCAACTAATGAAAAACTGTTTTTT. This rearrangement joins TRBV19 to TRBJ1-4; D may be TRBD1 (5 bases). This CDR3 contains 14 residues. CDR1 and CDR2 from the germline V gene are LNHDA and SQIVND (reference sequence). V lost 6 bases, J lost 0 bases, and 8 bases lay in between.

This clone showed up just a few times. The chain carries TRBV5-1 and TRBJ2-5, with TRBD1 as a possible D gene (5 bases). From germline, CDR1 is SGHRS and CDR2 YFSETQ. The CDR3 spans 14 residues. V dropped 1 base and J dropped 12 bases, with 19 bases sitting between them. The CDR3 DNA follows: TGCGCCAGCAGCTTGAATCAAGGGGCCGGCCAAAAGTACTTC. Its protein is CASSLNQGAGQKYF.

The chain couples TRBV7-9 to TRBJ1-1; 7 bases align to TRBD1. Germline V CDR1 and CDR2: SEHNR, FQNEAQ (reference sequence). CDR3 length: 15 amino acids. J was trimmed by 3 bases and V by 5 bases; bases with no gene match: 9. CDR3 coding DNA: TGTGCCAGCAGCGACTCCGGGACAGTTGACACTGAAGCTTTCTTT. It yields the protein CASSDSGTVDTEAFF.

V usage is TRBV19 and J usage is TRBJ1-2; 7 bases fit TRBD1. Per the germline V gene, CDR1 is LNHDA and CDR2 is SQIVND (reference sequence). After removal of 6 bases from V and 4 bases from J, the junction contained 14 bases not matched to a gene. The CDR3 is 16 residues long. The CDR3 sequence is CASRMTGNLLFYGYTF. In DNA, the CDR3 is TGTGCCAGTAGGATGACAGGGAACCTCTTATTCTATGGCTACACCTTC.

This chain links TRBV7-2 with TRBJ1-5; D possibly corresponds to TRBD1 (5 bases). Germline V gene data show CDR1 as SGHTA and CDR2 as FQGNSA. The CDR3 contains 14 residues. V lost 5 bases, J lost 5 bases, and 13 bases lay in between. CDR3 DNA sequence: TGTGCCAGCAGCCTCGGGGGGATGGATCAGCCCCAGCATTTT. Translated: CASSLGGMDQPQHF.

The V and J genes are TRBV12-3 or TRBV12-4 and TRBJ1-1, with 9 bases that match TRBD1. Trimming cost V 10 bases and J 5 bases; bases outside gene matches: 8. This CDR3 region has 13 residues. The CDR3 spells CAIDRGMRTEAFF. CDR3 DNA: TGTGCCATAGACAGGGGGATGAGGACTGAAGCTTTCTTT.

V usage is TRBV28 and J usage is TRBJ2-3; D remains unclear. The CDR3 covers 13 residues. CDR1 is MDHEN, CDR2 SYDVKM, per germline. V lost 7 bases and J 1 base, leaving 9 bases between the germline ends. The CDR3 spells CASTPPGTDTQYF. CDR3 sequence (DNA): TGTGCCAGCACTCCCCCGGGCACAGATACGCAGTATTTT. The variable domain in full, completed from reference TRBV28 and TRBJ2-3, reads DVKVTQSSRYLVKRTGEKVFLECVQDMDHENMFWYRQDPGLGLRLIYFSYDVKMKEKGDIPEGYSVSREKKERFSLILESASTNQTSMYLCASTPPGTDTQYFGPGTRLTVL.

V usage is TRBV10-3 and J usage is TRBJ1-1, with a tentative D call TRBD1 (6 bases). Germline assignment: CDR1 ENHRY and CDR2 SYGVKD. This CDR3 has 14 residues. V was shortened by 6 bases and J by 4 bases, with 15 bases between the two germline ends. The CDR3 nucleotides are TGTGCCATCAGACAGGGTGGCCCGGGCACTGAAGCTTTCTTT. Encoded protein: CAIRQGGPGTEAFF.